This section outlines one TCR beta chain sequence together with its context. The junction does not match germline at one end; this may be a read error. From 400 to 550 ng total RNA, TCR beta cDNA was generated with a primer in the constant region. Sequencing libraries for TCR beta derived from three nested multiplex PCR rounds that used slightly modified ARM-PCR. Use of TRBV1-TRBV30 forward primers with a C-beta reverse primer characterized the first two PCR rounds, which lasted about 9 cycles each. TCRdb passed the multiplex PCR reads through MiXCR, listing each CDR3 protein once. The table shows roughly 200,000 distinct CDR3 sequences, with over 80% occurring only once. This sample stems from a study of tumor-infiltrating lymphocytes in primary liver carcinoma. Co-extracting RNA and DNA was done with roughly 17-32 mg of unsorted bulk tissue as input. The CDR3 sequence is 18 residues long.

The receptor's source is a man in his forties with primary liver carcinoma and hepatitis B virus infection. The sequencing sample was made of tumor tissue from primary liver carcinoma. This chain links TRBV12-3 or TRBV12-4 with TRBJ2-2; 8 bases fit TRBD2. This CDR3 reads CASSFPAGGLAKTGGLFF. The CDR3 region has the DNA TGTGCCAGCAGCTTCCCCGCGGGGGGCTTAGCGAAGACCGGGGGGCTGTTTTTT.